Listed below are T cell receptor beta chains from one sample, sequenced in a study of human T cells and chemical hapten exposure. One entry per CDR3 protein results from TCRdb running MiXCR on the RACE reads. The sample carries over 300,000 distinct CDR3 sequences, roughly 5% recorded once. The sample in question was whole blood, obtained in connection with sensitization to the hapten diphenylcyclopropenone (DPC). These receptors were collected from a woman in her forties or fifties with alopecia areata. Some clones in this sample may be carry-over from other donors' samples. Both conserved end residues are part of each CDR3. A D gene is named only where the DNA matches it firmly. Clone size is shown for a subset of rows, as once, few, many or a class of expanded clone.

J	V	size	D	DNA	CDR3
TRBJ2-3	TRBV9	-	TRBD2	TGTGCCAGCAGTGGCGGGGGGCGGACAGATACGCAGTATTTT	CASSGGGRTDTQYF
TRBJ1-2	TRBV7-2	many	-	TGTGCCAGCAGTTGGGGGCCGTCAGATGGCTACACCTTC	CASSWGPSDGYTF
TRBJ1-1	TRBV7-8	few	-	TGTGCCAGCAGCCTGAGACGGGAATTCGAAGCTTTCTTT	CASSLRREFEAFF
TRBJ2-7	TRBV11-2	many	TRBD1	TGTGCCAGCAGCTTAGGGGGACAGACCTACGAGCAGTACTTC	CASSLGGQTYEQYF
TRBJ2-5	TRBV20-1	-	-	TGCAGTGCTAGGCGAGGGACTGAAGTTCAAGAGACCCAGTACTTC	CSARRGTEVQETQYF
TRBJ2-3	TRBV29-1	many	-	TGCAGCGTTGAGGGGAGCTCAGATACGCAGTATTTT	CSVEGSSDTQYF
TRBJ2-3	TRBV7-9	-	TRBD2	TGTGCCAGCAGGCCGGGACTAGCGGGACTGGATACGCAGTATTTT	CASRPGLAGLDTQYF
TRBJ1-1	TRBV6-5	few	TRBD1	TGTGCCAGCAAATGGACAGGGGAGAACACTGAAGCTTTCTTT	CASKWTGENTEAFF
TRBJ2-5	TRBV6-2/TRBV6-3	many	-	TGTGCCAGCAGTTACTCGAGCCCTAAGACCCAGTACTTC	CASSYSSPKTQYF
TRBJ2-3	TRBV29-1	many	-	TGCAGCGGTACGCAGGGAGACGCAGATACGCAGTATTTT	CSGTQGDADTQYF
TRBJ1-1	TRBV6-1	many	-	TGTGCCAGCAGTAAAAGTGTGAACACTGAAGCTTTCTTT	CASSKSVNTEAFF
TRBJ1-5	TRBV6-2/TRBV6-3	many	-	TGTGCCAGCAGTTACTCGAGTGGGGGGCGATTAAATCAGCCCCAGCATTTT	CASSYSSGGRLNQPQHF
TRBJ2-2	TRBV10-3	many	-	TGTGCCATCAGACCGGGACCCGAGCTCACCGGGGAGCTGTTTTTT	CAIRPGPELTGELFF
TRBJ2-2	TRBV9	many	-	TGTGCCAGCAGCCCTAGGGCAGCTAACACCGGGGAGCTGTTTTTT	CASSPRAANTGELFF
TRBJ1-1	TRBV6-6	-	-	TGTGCCAGCAGTTACGTGTCGGGGGGTGGCACTGAAGCTTTCTTT	CASSYVSGGGTEAFF
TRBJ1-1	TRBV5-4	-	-	TGTGCCAGCAGCTTGACGGGACAAATCACTGAAGCTTTCTTT	CASSLTGQITEAFF
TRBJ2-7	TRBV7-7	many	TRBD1	TGTGCCAGCAGCTTAGAGGGTCGGACAGGGGATAGATACGAGCAGTACTTC	CASSLEGRTGDRYEQYF
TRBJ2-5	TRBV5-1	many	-	TGCGCCAGCAGCCCCGGGGCGGGCCCTCAAGAGACCCAGTACTTC	CASSPGAGPQETQYF
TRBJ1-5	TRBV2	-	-	TGTGCCAGCAGCTGGGAGGGCGTGAATCAGCCCCAGCATTTT	CASSWEGVNQPQHF
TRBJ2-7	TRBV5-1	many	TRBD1	TGCGCCAGCAGTTTAGACAGGGGGCGGTACGAGCAGTACTTC	CASSLDRGRYEQYF
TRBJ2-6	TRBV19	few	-	TGTGCCAGTAGTATACTCGGTATCTCTGGGGCCAACGTCCTGACTTTC	CASSILGISGANVLTF
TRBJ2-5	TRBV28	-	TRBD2	TGTGCCAGCACCTTAGGACTAGCGGGAGTGGAGACCCAGTACTTC	CASTLGLAGVETQYF
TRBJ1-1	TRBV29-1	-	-	TGCAGCGTTGGTGGGGCGGGCACTGAAGCTTTCTTT	CSVGGAGTEAFF
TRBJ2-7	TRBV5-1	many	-	TGCGCCAGCAGCTTGGGGGTTCCCGGCTACGAGCAGTACTTC	CASSLGVPGYEQYF
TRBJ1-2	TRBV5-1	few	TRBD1	TGCGCCAGCAGCTTATCGGGACAGAAGGACTATGGCTACACCTTC	CASSLSGQKDYGYTF
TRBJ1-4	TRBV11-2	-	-	TGTGCCAGCAGCTCAAGAGGGGGGGCTGCGACTAATGAAAAACTGTTTTTT	CASSSRGGAATNEKLFF
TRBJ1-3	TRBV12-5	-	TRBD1	TGTGCTAGTGGGACAGGGGCTGGAAACACCATATATTTT	CASGTGAGNTIYF
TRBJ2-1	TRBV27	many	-	TGTGCCAGCAGCCCGGGAACTGGCTCCTACAATGAGCAGTTCTTC	CASSPGTGSYNEQFF
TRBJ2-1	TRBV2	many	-	TGTGCCAGCAGTAAAACGAGCTCCTACAATGAGCAGTTCTTC	CASSKTSSYNEQFF
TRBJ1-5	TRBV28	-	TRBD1	TGTGCCAGCAGTTTAGGGACAGGGCTCCCTAATCAGCCCCAGCATTTT	CASSLGTGLPNQPQHF
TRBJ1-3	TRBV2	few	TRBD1	TGTGCCAGCAGCCCGCCAGTCGGGACAGGACCCTCTGGAAACACCATATATTTT	CASSPPVGTGPSGNTIYF
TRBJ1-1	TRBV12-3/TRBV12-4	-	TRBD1	TGTGCCAGCACCCTGAGACAGGGGATAACTGAAGCTTTCTTT	CASTLRQGITEAFF
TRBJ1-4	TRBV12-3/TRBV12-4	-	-	TGTGCCAGCAGTATCTGGGGAGGTGAAAAACTGTTTTTT	CASSIWGGEKLFF
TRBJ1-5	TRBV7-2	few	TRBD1	TGTGCCAGCAGCTTAGCCCGGGACAGCCTTAGCAATCAGCCCCAGCATTTT	CASSLARDSLSNQPQHF
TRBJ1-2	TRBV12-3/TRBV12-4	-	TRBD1	TGTGCCAGCAGTTTCACAGGGGCGGACTATGGCTACACCTTC	CASSFTGADYGYTF
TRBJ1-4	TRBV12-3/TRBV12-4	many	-	TGTGCCAGCTCCCTGCAGGGGCGAAGTAATGAAAAACTGTTTTTT	CASSLQGRSNEKLFF
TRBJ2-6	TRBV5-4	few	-	TGTGCCAGCAGCTTGCCAGGGGCTGGGGCCAACGTCCTGACTTTC	CASSLPGAGANVLTF
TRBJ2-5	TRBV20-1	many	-	TGCAGTGCAAACGAGGGGAGGCGGACCCAGTACTTC	CSANEGRRTQYF
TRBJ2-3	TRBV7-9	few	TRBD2	TGTGCCAGCCGGACTAGCGGAATGGAAGATACGCAGTATTTT	CASRTSGMEDTQYF
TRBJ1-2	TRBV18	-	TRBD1	TGTGCCAGCTCGCGACAGGGTCGCTATGGCTACACCTTC	CASSRQGRYGYTF
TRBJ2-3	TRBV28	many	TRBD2	TGTGCCAGCAGTTTACCGGGACTAGCGGGAGGCACAGATACGCAGTATTTT	CASSLPGLAGGTDTQYF
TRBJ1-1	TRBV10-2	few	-	TGCGCCAGCAGTGGGTCAGGCTGGGACACTGAAGCTTTCTTT	CASSGSGWDTEAFF
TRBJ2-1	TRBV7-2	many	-	TGTGCCAGCAGCTTAGACAGAAGCTCCTACAATGAGCAGTTCTTC	CASSLDRSSYNEQFF
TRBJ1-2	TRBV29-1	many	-	TGCAGCGTGGCGACAGTGGCACACTATGGCTACACCTTC	CSVATVAHYGYTF